This record covers a single T cell receptor beta chain. No antigen is known for it. This entry is derived from a study of vaccination effects on CD4 cells after COVID-19. Overall study context: The second dose preceded post-vaccine samples by a median of 72 days.

This CDR3 contains 13 residues. V was clipped by 8 bases and J by 13 bases; unmatched bases: 13. Antigen-specific CD4+ T cells were expanded with viral peptide pools in the ViraFEST assay before sequencing. Between days 9 and 11 of culture, CD4+ T cells were separated out. Two-dose BNT162b2 or mRNA-1273 vaccination was given to participants. Recipients of the vaccine had no prior SARS-CoV-2 infection and negative nucleocapsid antibodies. They grew approximately 2.1 million PBMC in each well, adding around 10 IU/ml IL-2 and about 9.9 ug/ml peptides. Half of the medium was exchanged for IL-2 medium on both days 3 and 7. Measured with immunoSEQ multiplex PCR; TCRdb has only the in-frame clones, and not every one. The sample holds 30,000 to 40,000 clones, 72% seen once.

The clonotype was recovered from a human donor who received a COVID-19 vaccine. This sequence joins TRBV12-3 or TRBV12-4 and TRBJ2-1; 8 bases line up with TRBD1. Specimen: CD4+ T cells from PBMCs cultured with HCoV-229E spike peptides, collected after COVID-19 vaccination. CDR3 DNA sequence: TGTGCCAGCGGCGCAGGGGGCGGCGGGCCACAGTTCTTC. Its protein product is CASGAGGGGPQFF.